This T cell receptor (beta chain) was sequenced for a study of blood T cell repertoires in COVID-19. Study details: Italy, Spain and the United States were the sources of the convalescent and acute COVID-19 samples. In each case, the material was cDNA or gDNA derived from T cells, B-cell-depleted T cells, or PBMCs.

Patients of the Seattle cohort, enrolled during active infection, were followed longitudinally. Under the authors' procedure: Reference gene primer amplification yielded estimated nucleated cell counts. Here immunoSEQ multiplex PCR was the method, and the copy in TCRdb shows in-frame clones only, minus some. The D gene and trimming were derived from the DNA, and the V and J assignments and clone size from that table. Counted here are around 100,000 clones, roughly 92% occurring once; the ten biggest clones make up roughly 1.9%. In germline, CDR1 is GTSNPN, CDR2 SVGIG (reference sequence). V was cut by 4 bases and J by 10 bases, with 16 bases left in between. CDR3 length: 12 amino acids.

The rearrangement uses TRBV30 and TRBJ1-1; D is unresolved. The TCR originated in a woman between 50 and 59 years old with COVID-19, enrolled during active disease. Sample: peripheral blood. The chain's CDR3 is CAWKRVDRGAFF. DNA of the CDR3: TGTGCCTGGAAGAGGGTAGACCGCGGAGCTTTCTTT.